This TCR beta chain derives from a study of shared clonotypes between healthy human individuals. Across the whole study: Donor ages ranged 18 to 49 years: a couple of women, three men. Each donor contributed plates that comprised three CD4 naive, three CD4 memory, two CD8 naive and one CD8 memory.

CDR3 length equals 14 residues. Trimming shortened V by 8 bases and J by 10 bases, and 20 bases separated the two germline ends. The germline gives CDR1 LNHDA, CDR2 SQIVND (reference sequence). TCRdb's table, derived via immunoSEQ multiplex PCR, lists solely in-frame clones and lacks some. The sample includes roughly 400,000 clones, about 96% seen only once; the top ten take about 0.32%. The V and J genes are TRBV19 and TRBJ1-4; weak D call: TRBD1 (6 bases). Material: memory CD8+ T cells sorted from blood. Subset described: CD45RO+ cells pooled with CCR7-negative TemRA cells. The receptor's source is a man in his thirties or forties in good health. The CDR3 reads CASAPDRWEGKLFF. The CDR3 nucleotides read TGTGCCAGTGCCCCAGACAGGTGGGAGGGAAAACTGTTTTTT.